This TCR beta chain originates from a study of cytomegalovirus exposure and HLA in healthy donors. The PCR employed 60 Vbeta primers together with 13 Jbeta primers. Repertoires were generated with immunoSEQ multiplex PCR, while TCRdb's copy carries only in-frame clones and drops some. The sample yields about 150,000 clones, approximately 69% seen once. This receptor was taken from a man under 40 in good health and CMV-seronegative. Sequencing used PBMCs.

The CDR3: CASSYPGGVAFF. The CDR3 DNA is TGTGCCAGCAGCTACCCTGGAGGGGTCGCTTTCTTT. V is TRBV7-9 and J is TRBJ1-1; weak D call: TRBD1 (5 bases). Germline CDR1 SEHNR, CDR2 FQNEAQ (reference sequence). V dropped 4 bases and J dropped 11 bases, with 14 bases sitting between them. The CDR3 runs 12 residues.